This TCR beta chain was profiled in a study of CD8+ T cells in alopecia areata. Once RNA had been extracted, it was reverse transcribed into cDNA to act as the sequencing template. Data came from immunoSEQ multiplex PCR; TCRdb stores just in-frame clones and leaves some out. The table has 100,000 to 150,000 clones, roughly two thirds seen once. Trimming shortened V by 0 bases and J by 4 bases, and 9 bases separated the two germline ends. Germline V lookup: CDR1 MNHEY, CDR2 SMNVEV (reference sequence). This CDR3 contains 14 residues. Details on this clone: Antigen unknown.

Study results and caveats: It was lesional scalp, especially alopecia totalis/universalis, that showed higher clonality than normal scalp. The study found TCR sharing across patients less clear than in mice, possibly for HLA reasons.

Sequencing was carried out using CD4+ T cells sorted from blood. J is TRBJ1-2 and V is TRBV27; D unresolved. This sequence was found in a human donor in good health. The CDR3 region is CASSLSSGSYGYTF. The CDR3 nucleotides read TGTGCCAGCAGTTTATCCTCGGGGTCCTATGGCTACACCTTC.